What follows are 21 T cell receptor beta chains derived from one specimen sequenced in a study of shared clonotypes between healthy human individuals. The assay was immunoSEQ multiplex PCR, and TCRdb's table has in-frame clones only and misses some. The sample consists of fewer than 550,000 clones, roughly 85% of them appearing once. Specimen: PBMCs. The receptors derive from a woman aged 40 to 50 in good health. Some clones in this sample may be carry-over from other donors' samples.

This chain connects TRBV28 to TRBJ2-3; 7 nucleotides agree with TRBD2. V lost 2 bases and J lost 1; bases outside the gene matches: 3. The CDR3 spans 15 residues. The germline gives CDR1 MDHEN, CDR2 SYDVKM. CDR3 nucleotides: TGTGCCAGCAGTTTAAGCCTAGCGGGCACAGATACGCAGTATTTT. Translation: CASSLSLAGTDTQYF.

This chain connects TRBV27 to TRBJ2-1, with D unresolved. This CDR3 contains 14 residues. Germline assignment: CDR1 MNHEY and CDR2 SMNVEV (reference sequence). Between the trimmed V and J ends, which lost 3 bases and 4 bases, there was a span of 10 bases. CDR3 nucleotides: TGTGCCAGCAGTTTGGCTCTAGTTTACAATGAGCAGTTCTTC. Translation gives CASSLALVYNEQFF.

The chain couples TRBV7-8 to TRBJ2-2; 11 positions match TRBD2. Germline V lookup: CDR1 SGHVS, CDR2 FQNEAQ. V lost 0 bases, J lost 4 bases, and 1 base stayed unmatched. The length of the CDR3 is 16 residues. The CDR3 nucleotides are TGTGCCAGCAGCTTAGCTAGCGGGAGGGCCACCGGGGAGCTGTTTTTT. Translating it yields CASSLASGRATGELFF.

This rearrangement joins TRBV4-1 to TRBJ2-7; the D gene is possibly TRBD2 (5 bases). CDR1 is MGHRA, CDR2 YSYEKL, per germline. The CDR3 sequence is 14 residues long. Trimming pared 5 bases from V and 5 bases from J, leaving 16 bases between. The CDR3 loop is CASSKYPAGNEQYF. The CDR3 DNA is TGCGCCAGCAGCAAGTACCCGGCCGGGAACGAGCAGTACTTC.

The V gene is TRBV10-3, the J gene TRBJ2-2; weak D call: TRBD2 (6 bases). The CDR3 is made up of 14 amino acids. V was trimmed by 6 bases and J by 6 bases, leaving 14 bases between them. The germline V gene encodes CDR1 ENHRY and CDR2 SYGVKD. CDR3 protein: CAIRGGGLAGELFF. The CDR3 region has the DNA TGTGCCATCAGGGGCGGAGGGCTGGCCGGGGAGCTGTTTTTT.

This clone was counted once. Other DNA sequences within the sample encode an identical CDR3. This chain connects TRBV7-9 to TRBJ2-7, with 10 bases that match TRBD2. The CDR3 is made up of 15 amino acids. V dropped 5 bases and J dropped 4; count of bases not matched to a gene: 8. The germline V gene encodes CDR1 SEHNR and CDR2 FQNEAQ (reference sequence). CDR3 coding DNA: TGTGCCAGCAGCCCGAGCGGGAGGGCCTCGTACGAGCAGTACTTC. Residues: CASSPSGRASYEQYF.

This clone has just a few counts. The chain recombines TRBV7-2 with TRBJ2-7; weak D call: TRBD1 (6 bases). The CDR3 consists of 14 residues. Trimming removed 4 bases from V and 3 bases from J, with 13 bases in between. Germline values: CDR1 SGHTA, CDR2 FQGNSA. The DNA for the CDR3 is TGTGCCAGCAGCTCCTCTCAGGGGTTCTACGAGCAGTACTTC. Protein product: CASSSSQGFYEQYF.

This clone turned up a few times. This rearrangement joins TRBV29-1 to TRBJ2-5; D ambiguous. Near its end, the DNA agrees better with TRBJ2-7, so the J call may be wrong. CDR3 length: 10 amino acids. The germline gives CDR1 SQVTM, CDR2 ANQGSEA. CDR3 sequence: CSVLGYEQYF. In DNA, the CDR3 is TGCAGCGTTCTAGGCTACGAGCAGTACTTC.

The V and J genes are TRBV7-2 and TRBJ2-2; D assignment may be TRBD1 or TRBD2 (5 bases each). The V and J ends lost 3 bases and 7 bases respectively, with 24 bases between them. The CDR3 has 18 amino acids. CDR1 SGHTA and CDR2 FQGNSA come from the germline V gene. The CDR3 is CASSFLSGLGVFGGELFF. CDR3 nucleotides: TGTGCCAGCAGCTTTCTATCGGGGCTGGGCGTTTTCGGCGGGGAGCTGTTTTTT.

The rearrangement uses TRBV30 and TRBJ2-1, with 8 bases identical to TRBD2. CDR3 size: 15 residues. Germline trimming cut 6 bases from V and 0 bases from J; bases unmatched to any gene: 7. The germline gives CDR1 GTSNPN, CDR2 SVGIG (reference sequence). The CDR3 nucleotides read TGTGCCTGTTCTGAGGGGACTAGCTCCTACAATGAGCAGTTCTTC. Translating gives CACSEGTSSYNEQFF. The whole variable domain, filled in from reference TRBV30 and TRBJ2-1, reads SQTIHQWPATLVQPVGSPLSLECTVEGTSNPNLYWYRQAAGRGLQLLFYSVGIGQISSEVPQNLSASRPQDRQFILSSKKLLLSDSGFYLCACSEGTSSYNEQFFGPGTRLTVL.

The sample holds a few counts of this clone. The gene calls are TRBV29-1 and TRBJ2-3, with 13 bases identical to TRBD2. The CDR3 consists of 18 residues. The V gene end was trimmed by 1 base and the J gene end by 4 bases; junction bases not matched to a gene: 11. Germline V gene lookup returns CDR1 SQVTM and CDR2 ANQGSEA. The CDR3 region has the DNA TGCAGCGTTGAAGCAGTGGGACTAGCGGGAACCCACGCAGATACGCAGTATTTT. This translates into CSVEAVGLAGTHADTQYF.

The chain is built from TRBV28 and TRBJ2-5; 7 bases fit TRBD2. V lost 4 bases, J lost 2 bases, and 4 bases stayed unmatched. This CDR3 contains 14 residues. Germline-derived CDR1 and CDR2 are MDHEN and SYDVKM. Written as DNA, the CDR3 is TGTGCCAGCAGTTCCCGAGCGGGACAAGAGACCCAGTACTTC. Encoded protein: CASSSRAGQETQYF.

In the case of this clone: A far larger clone is only one base removed, so a read error is likely. The chain uses TRBV7-2 and TRBJ1-5; D uncertain. Germline V gene data show CDR1 as SGHTA and CDR2 as FQGNSA. V lost 6 bases and J lost 0, with 6 bases in between. The CDR3 length is 13 residues. This chain's CDR3 is CASRGNSNQPQHF. The CDR3 DNA reads as TGTGCCAGCAGGGGCAATAGCAATCAGCCCCAGCATTTT.

In its sample, this clone was seen once. V gene TRBV9 combines with J gene TRBJ2-6; no definite D call. Germline assignment: CDR1 SGDLS and CDR2 YYNGEE. This CDR3 is 14 amino acids long. Trimming stripped 1 base from V and 0 bases from J, with 2 bases between. CDR3 bases: TGTGCCAGCAGCGTAAGCTCTGGGGCCAACGTCCTGACTTTC. Protein: CASSVSSGANVLTF.

This chain connects TRBV2 to TRBJ2-5; D is perhaps TRBD2 (5 bases). This CDR3 spans 13 amino acids. V lost 4 bases, J lost 5 bases, and 11 bases lay in between. The V gene's germline CDR1 is SNHLY and CDR2 FYNNEI. The CDR3 DNA is TGTGCCAGCAGTGTGACGCTAGCTGAGACCCAGTACTTC. This translates into CASSVTLAETQYF.

The chain employs TRBV10-3 and TRBJ2-1, with 7 positions matching TRBD2. Looked up from germline, CDR1 is ENHRY and CDR2 is SYGVKD. Trimming cost V 6 bases and J 4 bases; bases outside gene matches: 9. The CDR3 is 15 residues long. DNA of the CDR3: TGTGCCATCAGAAAGATTGAAGCGGGGTACAATGAGCAGTTCTTC. Translated, it gives CAIRKIEAGYNEQFF.

The chain joins TRBV28 to TRBJ2-1; D not certain. Germline loops: CDR1 MDHEN, CDR2 SYDVKM. The V gene lost 0 bases and the J gene lost 5 bases, with 11 bases spanning the gap. The CDR3 sequence is 15 residues long. The CDR3, as DNA: TGTGCCAGCAGTTTATGGTCTAGTAGTGACAATGAGCAGTTCTTC. Translated: CASSLWSSSDNEQFF.

The genes are TRBV5-1 and TRBJ2-5; weak D call: TRBD1 (5 bases). Looked up from germline, CDR1 is SGHRS and CDR2 is YFSETQ. Trimming took 0 bases from V and 4 from J, leaving 13 bases between them. The CDR3 covers 15 residues. The chain's CDR3 is CASSLGGNLRETQYF. CDR3 nucleotide sequence: TGCGCCAGCAGCTTGGGGGGCAACCTTCGAGAGACCCAGTACTTC.

The chain employs TRBV18 and TRBJ2-7, with a weak D call TRBD1 (7 bases). Germline V gives CDR1 KGHSH, CDR2 LQKENI. The CDR3 is 15 amino acids. V lost 2 bases and J lost 2, with 13 bases in between. The CDR3 protein is CASSPVGGGTYEQYF. The DNA for the CDR3 is TGTGCCAGCTCACCAGTTGGAGGGGGCACCTACGAGCAGTACTTC.

This chain uses TRBV11-2 with TRBJ2-1; tentative D call: TRBD2 (7 bases). Trimming shortened V by 8 bases and J by 5 bases, and 31 bases separated the two germline ends. This CDR3 has 19 residues. From germline, CDR1 is SGHAT and CDR2 FQNNGV. The CDR3 nucleotides read TGTGCCAGCTCCTGGGGGCTAGTCCTAAAGGGAGGGACAAACAATGAGCAGTTCTTC. It codes for CASSWGLVLKGGTNNEQFF.

The CDR3 DNA is TGTGCCAGCAGTGAACCAAGGGGGAGGTCGAACTATGGCTACACCTTC. Protein sequence: CASSEPRGRSNYGYTF. This sequence joins TRBV6-1 and TRBJ1-2; possible D gene TRBD1, 6 bases. The CDR3 runs to 16 residues. V was cut by 2 bases and J by 2 bases, with 15 bases left in between. Germline values: CDR1 MNHNS, CDR2 SASEGT.